This TCR beta chain was found in a study of T cell repertoires in cytomegalovirus infection (dated by TCRdb to the late 2010s). A note on the overall study: The peptide stimulations were aimed at well-studied HLA-B-restricted epitopes as well as recently identified HLA-C-restricted CMV epitopes, whose presentation resists viral immunomodulation. The HLA type of each donor mattered for the analysis, because public TCR beta signatures pointed to carriage of CMV infection along with the matching HLA type. Summary of the overall study and its limitations: Cumulative frequency of public TCR beta family members discriminated carriers of CMV infection plus the relevant HLA type in this cohort and an independent roughly 330-donor cohort. In the ex vivo response, HLA-C-restricted CMV-specific TCR beta clonotypes were dominant, and in two of eight donors the single most frequent clonotype came from this HLA-C-restricted group.

Per the germline V gene, SGHVS is the CDR1 and FQNEAQ is the CDR2. Clipping removes 8 bases from V and 3 bases from J, with 5 as the unmatched junction base count. From the cysteine up to the phenylalanine, the CDR3 has a length of 14 residues. Only CDR3 DNA remains: 42 bases, in frame from the first base. These reads were obtained on an Illumina HiSeq 1500. TCRdb passed the public sequencing reads through fastp at Q25 and MiXCR, retaining productive beta sequences. Every entry covers one CDR3 protein and lists the most common genes and DNA from its rows. The sample includes about 830,000 distinct CDR3 sequences, with approximately 30% observed a single time. Roughly 12% of the sample goes to the ten largest clones. The intended sense of this specimen's treatment or condition label: in vitro stimulation with specific CMV peptide epitopes to enrich CMV-specific T cells. With regard to this clonotype: Its recognized antigen is unknown. No per-base quality is available; no much larger clone lies one base away.

The chain was built from TRBV7-8 and TRBJ2-7, with TRBD2 matching 12 junction bases. The material sequenced was cultured CD8+ T cells from PBMCs, taken from culture after CMV antigen stimulation. This clonotype was obtained from a human donor in good health (CMV status not recorded). Some clones in this sample may be carry-over from other donors' samples. CDR3 reads: CASAPTSGGYEQYF. Read as DNA, the sequence is TGTGCCAGCGCCCCGACTAGCGGGGGCTACGAGCAGTACTTC.